This T cell receptor beta chain was profiled in a study of cytomegalovirus exposure and HLA in healthy donors. Study conclusions and caveats: Across HLA loci, a later analysis found differing TCR association rates, with DRB1 most and HLA-C fewest. Apart from CMV serostatus, no immune exposure information was available.

In the case of this clone: Its antigen is currently unknown.

It was with 60 Vbeta and 13 Jbeta primers that the PCR ran. Clones were sequenced by immunoSEQ multiplex PCR, and TCRdb holds only the in-frame ones, with some missing. This sample carries some 170,000 clones, about four fifths of them seen once, and the ten largest clones take roughly 4.4%. The CDR3 loop spans 18 amino acids. The germline gives CDR1 SEHNR, CDR2 FQNEAQ (reference sequence). V was shortened by 1 base and J by 6 bases, with 22 bases between the two germline ends. The chain is built from TRBV7-9 and TRBJ1-5; D might be TRBD1 (5 bases). Sequenced: PBMCs. The sequence was collected from a woman aged 18-30 years in good health and CMV-seropositive. The CDR3 spells CASSLGTLNRDRSQPQHF. The DNA of the CDR3 is TGTGCCAGCAGCTTAGGGACACTTAATAGGGATAGGAGTCAGCCCCAGCATTTT. Full variable domain (outside the CDR3, taken from reference TRBV7-9 and TRBJ1-5): DTGVSQNPRHKITKRGQNVTFRCDPISEHNRLYWYRQTLGQGPEFLTYFQNEAQLEKSRLLSDRFSAERPKGSFSTLEIQRTEQGDSAMYLCASSLGTLNRDRSQPQHFGDGTRLSIL.